This TCR beta chain was observed in a study of identical twins. This clonotype was recorded a few times. TCRdb independently ran MiXCR on the 5' RACE reads; one entry per CDR3 protein. The sample lists 700,000 to 950,000 distinct CDR3 sequences; more than 9% were seen once. The CDR3 contains 15 residues. Trimming removed 8 bases from V and 5 bases from J; junction bases left unmatched: 13. The sample was also reused in another study, on yellow fever vaccine responses in identical twins.

The sample was PBMCs. This chain joins TRBV12-3 or TRBV12-4 and TRBJ2-5, with 8 positions matching TRBD1. The receptor was isolated from a woman between 18 and 30 years old in good health. The CDR3 region is CASAGTGHQVETQYF. CDR3 nucleotides: TGTGCCAGCGCCGGGACAGGCCATCAAGTGGAGACCCAGTACTTC.